The T cell receptor beta chain under discussion was sequenced for a study of blood T cell repertoires in COVID-19 (TCRdb year 2020). Turning to the overall study: Samples from collaborators originated in the United States, Italy and Spain and spanned both the acute and convalescent phases of COVID-19. Where available, HLA class I and class II types were taken from metadata supplied by the sample provider and were not determined by assay-based typing. The material from the prospective study consisted of cDNA or gDNA derived from T cells, B-cell-depleted T cells, or PBMCs. Samples came from the ongoing ImmuneRACE study (first 160 participants) plus 1,254 subjects from 6 global collaborators. The dataset comprised deeply sampled blood TCRbeta repertoires from subjects exposed to, actively infected with, or recovered from COVID-19. A freely available public database, intended as a resource for researchers studying the immune response to SARS-CoV-2, is where the repertoires were released. Nearly every sample came with metadata listing a de-identified subject ID, COVID-19 status, age in years and sex. The research as a whole found: The amount of clinical and demographic metadata varied by source and participant and was provided uncurated.

TCRbeta CDR3 regions were amplified from genomic DNA by means of the immunoSEQ Assay, a bias-controlled multiplex PCR. The paper's data handling went like this. The number of nucleated cells in each sample was estimated from the amplification of reference gene primers within the assay. Sequence reads were collapsed and filtered to measure the absolute abundance of every unique TCRbeta CDR3 rearrangement. Productive Simpson clonality was computed per sample as the square root of Simpson's diversity index over productive rearrangements. Imported from immuneACCESS, the table was reduced by TCRdb to in-frame sequences with V and J called. These copies leave out some clones; in studies compared against another copy, an unresolved V gene accounts for under half, and the cause of the remainder is not known. V, J and clone size derive from that table, while D and trimming were established from the DNA sequence. Here the sample has 210,000 or so clones; 83% occur a single time. The top ten hold more than 4.5% of the sample.

Concerning this clone itself: The antigen this receptor binds is unknown. No base-level quality is on record; no much larger clone is a single base apart.

Enrolling through a virtual design, the prospective study's participants ranged in age from roughly 18 to 90 years and lived across 24 United States geographic areas. To assign participants to cohorts, the prospective study relied on clinical history that participants themselves reported in a screening survey and a study questionnaire. A participant counted as exposed if, within 2 weeks of entering the study, that participant had been in contact with someone who had a PCR-confirmed or clinician-diagnosed COVID-19 case. In the prospective study, mobile phlebotomists collected whole blood, serum and a nasopharyngeal or oropharyngeal swab from each participant. Participants in the prospective study had the option to provide additional blood draws and questionnaires over a 2-month period. Prospective study blood samples were shipped either frozen or at room temperature before DNA extraction. CDR1 KGHDR and CDR2 SFDVKD were looked up in the germline V gene. The CDR3, cysteine through phenylalanine, is 16 amino acids long. Only the CDR3 DNA stays, 48 bases, in frame from base 1. V was cut back by 2 bases and J by 5 bases, leaving a gap of 14 bases between them.

The V and J genes are TRBV24-1 and TRBJ2-2; the D gene is perhaps TRBD2, from 6 matching bases. This sequence originates from a woman between 45 and 60 years old who had been exposed to COVID-19. Specimen: PBMCs or T cells enriched from blood (not recorded which). The DNA sequence follows: TGTGCCACCAGTGATTCCGGGGTCCGGGAGACCGGGGAGCTGTTTTTT. It is translated as CATSDSGVRETGELFF.